The T cell receptor beta chain under discussion was sequenced for a study of tumor and adjacent non-tumor tissue in lung cancer. Study in general: Patients were aged 31 to 76, nine to eleven men and roughly 5 women, stage I to III. Study-level findings and limits: TCR diversity was significantly greater in tumor than normal lung tissue.

Germline assignment: CDR1 SEHNR and CDR2 FQNEAQ (reference sequence). The CDR3 extends over 15 amino acids. This sample's RNA came from whole unsorted tissue. Three rounds of nested PCR, following a modified ARM-PCR protocol, produced the TCRbeta library. TCRdb re-derived calls from the multiplex PCR reads in MiXCR, one entry per CDR3 protein. This table holds just over 200,000 distinct CDR3 sequences, around 71% found once. In regard to this clonotype: The antigen is not known. A junction end diverges from the germline sequence, so it may reflect a read error.

The sample taken for sequencing was lung tumor tissue. This sequence joins TRBV7-9 and TRBJ1-2; D is possibly TRBD1 (5 bases). The clonotype was recovered from a man aged 60 to 69 with non-small cell lung cancer. CDR3 coding DNA: TGTTCCAGCAGCTTAGAGCAAGGGGTCGGCTATGGCTACACATTC. Its translation is CSSSLEQGVGYGYTF. Full variable domain (rest looked up from reference TRBV7-9 and TRBJ1-2): DTGVSQNPRHKITKRGQNVTFRCDPISEHNRLYWYRQTLGQGPEFLTYFQNEAQLEKSRLLSDRFSAERPKGSFSTLEIQRTEQGDSAMYLCSSSLEQGVGYGYTFGSGTRLTVV.